This TCR beta chain was retrieved from a study of T cells in Graves' hyperthyroidism and ophthalmopathy (dated by TCRdb to the late 2010s). Context from the whole study: Peripheral blood was sampled at the time of initial diagnosis, prior to any treatment. TCR V-J signatures able to tell the groups apart were searched for in a discovery cohort of 100 patients, of whom 43 had Graves' ophthalmopathy and 57 had stable Graves' hyperthyroidism. Prospective prediction of ophthalmopathy was tested in an independent validation cohort consisting of 18 to 20 hyperthyroidism patients and some 15 patients who later progressed to ophthalmopathy. The 100 or so discovery patients were divided at random into training and test sets in a 7:3 ratio. The study also compared thyroid tissue and blood T-cell repertoires from 6 or 7 Graves' hyperthyroidism patients. After sampling, hyperthyroidism patients received methimazole starting at 30 mg daily, and ophthalmopathy patients received high-dose intravenous methylprednisolone. The paper describes TCR Vbeta CDR3 sequencing of 135 peripheral blood samples, made up of under 50 ophthalmopathy patients, 70 to 75 hyperthyroidism patients and roughly 17 progressor patients.

Amplification of TCR beta CDR3 regions was carried out from RNA transcripts. The TCR CDR3 was subjected to a first round of RT-PCR using the HTBI primer set and the Qiagen OneStep RT-PCR kit. A second multiplex PCR round built the libraries, followed by size selection and purification. The libraries were sequenced on an Illumina HiSeq2000 using paired-end 100 bp reads. On the study's bioinformatics: Raw data were processed with SOAPnuke, discarding reads with adapters, uncalled bases, mean Phred below 15, or no exact constant-primer or identifier match. High-quality paired reads were merged using COPE v1.2.5, and each unique nucleotide sequence was defined as a clonotype. MiTCR v1.1 was used to align clonotypes to the IMGT TRBV, TRBD and TRBJ reference segments. Only V-J combinations with frequency above 0.0001, covering approximately 99% of repertoires, were analysed. The TCS score was defined as the ratio of F50 (clonal expansion) to E x V (chaos), calculated using BLOSUM62-based TCRdist between CDR3 peptides within each V-J. Welch's t-statistics and random forest reduced approximately 520 V-J features to under 15, which were used in a naive Bayes classifier (R e1071). The public reads were quality trimmed at Q25 with fastp and then assembled into clones with MiXCR by TCRdb, keeping productive beta chains. Merged by CDR3 protein, the rows form single entries marked with the most common genes and DNA. TCRdb, not the original authors, processed these V and J calls. The sample yields about 270,000 distinct CDR3 sequences; over 20% were counted once. The ten largest clonotypes hold around 65% of the sample.

Ophthalmopathy patients had moderately to severely active disease, with a Clinical Activity Score of 3 or more, a NOSPECS grade of 4 or more, and a disease duration of less than 3 months. The study excluded patients with uncontrolled infections, other autoimmune diseases, pregnancy or lactation. Diagnoses were based on clinical symptoms, serum thyroxine and TRAb, thyroid ultrasound and orbital computed tomography. PBMCs were separated from roughly 10 ml of fresh peripheral blood using Ficoll-Paque density gradient centrifugation. Total RNA was extracted using Trizol reagent, and RNA quality was assessed on an Agilent 2100 Bioanalyzer. V drops 3 bases and J drops 5 bases, leaving 18 bases in between. The CDR3 starts with the cysteine, ends with the phenylalanine, and has 16 residues. CDR3 DNA is the only sequence kept; it has 48 bases, read in frame from the first base. Based on the germline V gene, the CDR1 and CDR2 sequences are SGHTS and YDEGEE.

General findings and caveats noted by the study authors: Ophthalmopathy was separated from stable hyperthyroidism by a 13 V-J signature model, with approximately 86% sensitivity and about 84% specificity obtained in cross-validation and 80%/75% obtained in testing. In validation, the model predicted progression to ophthalmopathy a median of about 5.9 months before onset, with roughly 71% sensitivity and roughly 79% specificity. Sample size was not statistically predetermined, and investigators were not blinded to group allocation. Blood samples also contained most of the expanded thyroid clonotypes (frequency above 0.001), which suggests that blood repertoires may reflect thyroid immune responses.

This clonotype came up a few times. Its antigen is not yet known. There are no base qualities to consult, and no much larger clone falls within one base. The chain joins TRBV5-8 to TRBJ1-5; TRBD1 is perhaps the D gene, given 6 matching bases. The sequence came from a man in his thirties or forties with Graves' ophthalmopathy. The specimen sequenced was blood. The encoded CDR3 is CASSSRQGIYDQPQHF. The DNA sequence is given as TGTGCCAGCAGCTCGAGGCAGGGGATTTATGATCAGCCCCAGCATTTT.